The 27 T cell receptor beta chains below were found in one sample sequenced in a study of spatial heterogeneity in lung cancer. These receptors have no identified antigens. The sample's time point: sample taken at primary tumor resection. TCRdb itself ran the 5' RACE reads through MiXCR, one entry per CDR3 protein. The data show about 20,000 distinct CDR3 sequences, with 7% to 8% seen just once and roughly 20% held by the top ten. General study points: How many expanded intratumoral alpha and beta TCRs were present tracked the tumor mutation count, which was a count of nonsynonymous mutations.

This sample comprised lung tumor tissue, obtained at surgery. Receptor source: a female donor with early-stage non-small cell lung cancer.

This clonotype was found a few times. The chain uses TRBV12-3 or TRBV12-4 and TRBJ1-1, with 11 bases aligning to TRBD1. CDR3 size: 15 residues. The junction had 4 bases not matched to a gene; V was cut back by 3 bases and J by 4 bases. CDR3 loop: CASSLRDRGSTEAFF. Written as DNA, the CDR3 is TGTGCCAGCAGTTTGCGGGACAGGGGGTCCACTGAAGCTTTCTTT.

V gene TRBV3-1 combines with J gene TRBJ1-2; D call uncertain. Looked up from germline, CDR1 is LGHDT and CDR2 is YNNKEL (reference sequence). This CDR3 comprises 15 residues. Trimming pared 6 bases from V and 3 bases from J, leaving 17 bases between. The CDR3 DNA is TGTGCCAGCAGGAACAGAGGAGAGGGAGACTATGGCTACACCTTC. It translates to CASRNRGEGDYGYTF.

Many counts were recorded for this clonotype. The J gene is TRBJ2-3, the V gene TRBV12-3 or TRBV12-4; D is unresolved. CDR3 size: 14 residues. The germline V and J ends were trimmed by 6 bases and 2 bases, with 12 bases remaining between them. CDR3 amino acids: CASSTDSFTDTQYF. CDR3 DNA sequence: TGTGCCAGCAGCACAGACTCATTCACAGATACGCAGTATTTT.

V usage is TRBV6-5 and J usage is TRBJ2-5; D remains unclear. Looked up from germline, CDR1 is MNHEY and CDR2 is SVGAGI. CDR3 length equals 14 residues. Trimming left V 7 bases short and J 5 bases short, with 17 bases between. CDR3 DNA sequence: TGTGCCAGCATTACCCCCTCGGTCCTGGAGACCCAGTACTTC. This sequence encodes CASITPSVLETQYF.

This clonotype was counted between two and nine times. This chain links TRBV11-2 with TRBJ2-5; the match to TRBD1 covers 8 bases. The CDR3 contains 13 residues. V lost 5 bases and J lost 7; bases outside the gene matches: 6. The germline V gene has CDR1 SGHAT and CDR2 FQNNGV. In nucleotides, the CDR3 is TGTGCCAGCAGCCCCGGACAGGGTCGGACCCAGTACTTC. It specifies CASSPGQGRTQYF.

The gene calls are TRBV21-1 and TRBJ1-6. TRBV21-1 is given as a pseudogene. The CDR3 is 16 residues long. CDR3 sequence reads: CASSKVLGRFNSPLHF. The CDR3 DNA reads as TGTGCCAGCAGCAAAGTTCTAGGACGGTTTAATTCACCCCTCCACTTT.

This clonotype has a count of ten or more. The chain is built from TRBV5-1 and TRBJ2-5, with D perhaps assigned TRBD1 or TRBD2 (5 bases each). Trimming pared 4 bases from V and 2 bases from J, leaving 12 bases between. There are 14 residues in the CDR3. From germline, CDR1 is SGHRS and CDR2 YFSETQ. CDR3 residues: CASSPERGQETQYF. The CDR3 coding sequence is TGCGCCAGCAGCCCGGAGAGGGGACAAGAGACCCAGTACTTC.

In this sample, this clonotype turned up many times. The chain employs TRBV5-5 and TRBJ1-6, with D possibly TRBD1 on 5 matching bases. Germline V gene data show CDR1 as SGHKS and CDR2 as YYEKEE (reference sequence). This CDR3 is 17 amino acids long. The V and J ends lost 0 bases and 1 base respectively, with 11 bases between them. CDR3 loop: CASSLEGEGSYNSPLHF. The CDR3 bases are TGTGCCAGCAGCTTGGAAGGGGAAGGGTCCTATAATTCACCCCTCCACTTT.

This clonotype occurred many times. The chain couples TRBV5-6 to TRBJ2-3; a weak D match, TRBD2 (6 bases). V was cut by 4 bases and J by 9 bases, with 15 bases left in between. The CDR3 contains 13 residues. Germline CDR1 is SGHDT and CDR2 is YYEEEE. The DNA for the CDR3 is TGTGCCAGCAGCCCAAGGGCGGGAATCACGCAGTATTTT. It is translated as CASSPRAGITQYF.

This clonotype was counted many times. The V gene is TRBV9, the J gene TRBJ2-2; D is ambiguous. In germline, CDR1 is SGDLS, CDR2 YYNGEE. V shed 1 base and J shed 7 bases, with 11 bases lying between them. The CDR3 extends over 14 amino acids. The CDR3 here is CASSVQEQHGELFF. The CDR3 region has the DNA TGTGCCAGCAGCGTACAGGAGCAGCACGGGGAGCTGTTTTTT.

The sample holds a few counts of this clonotype. This chain joins TRBV5-1 and TRBJ2-5; no clear D gene. The CDR3 runs 11 residues. CDR1 is SGHRS, CDR2 YFSETQ, per germline. The V and J ends lost 1 base and 5 bases respectively, with 3 bases between them. The DNA for the CDR3 is TGCGCCAGCAGCTTGTCGGAGACCCAGTACTTC. Residues: CASSLSETQYF.

This clonotype was counted a few times. The chain carries TRBV20-1 and TRBJ2-2; D uncertain. V lost 5 bases to trimming and J lost 5 bases, with 9 bases between them. Germline V gene sequence: CDR1 DFQATT, CDR2 SNEGSKA (reference sequence). This CDR3 has 12 residues. The DNA of the CDR3 is TGCAGTGCTGCCTTGGATACCGGGGAGCTGTTTTTT. Its translation: CSAALDTGELFF.

This clonotype was picked up many times. The V and J genes are TRBV9 and TRBJ1-1; D unresolved. V lost 0 bases and J 1 base, leaving 4 bases between the germline ends. The CDR3 length is 13 residues. Germline-derived CDR1 and CDR2 are SGDLS and YYNGEE. This CDR3 reads CASSVAPNTEAFF. In nucleotides, the CDR3 is TGTGCCAGCAGCGTAGCTCCGAACACTGAAGCTTTCTTT.

This clonotype was seen many times. The rearrangement uses TRBV20-1 and TRBJ2-2; D is perhaps TRBD1 (6 bases). Germline V gene data show CDR1 as DFQATT and CDR2 as SNEGSKA (reference sequence). V was pared by 4 bases and J by 4 bases, with 13 bases between. The length of the CDR3 is 14 residues. DNA for the CDR3: TGCAGTGCTACACAGGGTTCGAGCACCGGGGAGCTGTTTTTT. Translated: CSATQGSSTGELFF.

This clonotype was recorded at least ten times. The V gene is TRBV11-2, the J gene TRBJ1-2, with D maybe TRBD1 (5 bases). The CDR3 covers 15 residues. Germline values: CDR1 SGHAT, CDR2 FQNNGV. V was cut by 4 bases and J by 5 bases, with 17 bases left in between. CDR3 in DNA: TGTGCCAGCAGCTCCGTAGGCGGCAGGGAATATGGCTACACCTTC. It codes for CASSSVGGREYGYTF.

This clonotype was picked up many times. The V call is TRBV12-5, the J call TRBJ2-3; 12 positions agree with TRBD2. With V trimmed by 0 bases and J by 1 base, 11 bases remained unmatched. The CDR3 is 20 residues long. Germline V gives CDR1 LGHNT, CDR2 FRNRAP. The DNA for the CDR3 is TGTGCTAGTGGTTTGGTACTCGGGCTAGCGGGGGGGCTTTGCACAGATACGCAGTATTTT. It yields the protein CASGLVLGLAGGLCTDTQYF.

This clonotype occurred many times. This chain connects TRBV4-2 to TRBJ2-3; D is perhaps TRBD2 (6 bases). Trimming took 1 base from V and 0 from J, leaving 8 bases between them. CDR1 LGHNA and CDR2 YNFKEQ come from the germline V gene. The CDR3 runs to 15 residues. CDR3 nucleotides: TGTGCCAGCAGCCAAGTAGCGGCTAGCACAGATACGCAGTATTTT. It is translated as CASSQVAASTDTQYF.

This clonotype was recorded many times. J is TRBJ2-3 and V is TRBV20-1, with 9 bases identical to TRBD1. The V and J ends lost 0 bases and 3 bases, in that order; junction bases with no gene match: 1. CDR1 DFQATT and CDR2 SNEGSKA come from the germline V gene (reference sequence). The CDR3 has 14 residues. Written as DNA, the CDR3 is TGCAGTGCTAGAGAAGGGACAGGGACAGATACGCAGTATTTT. Translated: CSAREGTGTDTQYF.

This clonotype has a count of ten or more. This sequence joins TRBV10-3 and TRBJ2-1; no clear D. The CDR3 loop spans 13 amino acids. Germline V gene lookup returns CDR1 ENHRY and CDR2 SYGVKD. V shed 4 bases and J shed 3 bases, with 7 bases lying between them. In DNA form, the CDR3 reads TGTGCCATCAGTGGGTCAGACTACAATGAGCAGTTCTTC. Translated: CAISGSDYNEQFF.

V gene TRBV6-5 combines with J gene TRBJ2-2; tentative D call: TRBD2 (5 bases). V was pared by 5 bases and J by 3 bases, with 16 bases between. This CDR3 contains 16 residues. CDR1 and CDR2 from the germline V gene are MNHEY and SVGAGI. The CDR3 loop reads CASSPLAGLDTGELFF. For the CDR3, the DNA is TGTGCCAGCAGTCCCCTCGCGGGCTTAGACACCGGGGAGCTGTTTTTT.

Ten or more counts support this clonotype. V is TRBV5-1 and J is TRBJ2-7; a possible D gene is TRBD2 (5 bases). This CDR3 has 13 residues. V dropped 4 bases and J dropped 4 bases, with 12 bases sitting between them. Germline values: CDR1 SGHRS, CDR2 YFSETQ. CDR3 residues: CASSPFSVYEQYF. The CDR3 nucleotides are TGCGCCAGCAGCCCGTTTAGCGTTTACGAGCAGTACTTC.

The chain joins TRBV6-2 or TRBV6-3 to TRBJ2-1; D is ambiguous. Trimming pared 6 bases from V and 3 bases from J, leaving 6 bases between. The germline gives CDR1 MNHEY, CDR2 SVGEGT. The CDR3 spans 12 residues. The CDR3 spells CASRSYYNEQFF. The CDR3 bases are TGTGCCAGCAGATCTTACTACAATGAGCAGTTCTTC.

This clonotype showed up many times. This chain uses TRBV19 with TRBJ1-2, with 9 bases fitting TRBD1. Germline V gene lookup returns CDR1 LNHDA and CDR2 SQIVND (reference sequence). The CDR3 contains 16 residues. The ends lost 5 bases at V and 0 bases at J; junction bases unmatched: 7. The CDR3, as DNA: TGTGCCAGTAGTTACGGACAGGGGCCTTCTAACTATGGCTACACCTTC. It codes for CASSYGQGPSNYGYTF.

This clonotype appeared many times. This chain joins TRBV6-5 and TRBJ2-7; TRBD2 might be the D (7 bases). This CDR3 has 20 residues. Germline V gives CDR1 MNHEY, CDR2 SVGAGI. Trimming removed 9 bases from V and 1 base from J, with 34 bases in between. The CDR3 reads CARLRGPPGRDLQSSYEQYF. The CDR3 nucleotides are TGTGCCAGACTGCGGGGGCCCCCCGGCCGGGATCTACAATCATCCTACGAGCAGTACTTC.

The sample holds many counts of this clonotype. The chain's CDR3 is CASSGSRSPGLNLNEQFF. For the CDR3, the DNA is TGTGCCAGCAGTGGGAGTAGGTCACCGGGACTAAACCTTAATGAGCAGTTCTTC. J is TRBJ2-1 and V is TRBV2; 7 bases map to TRBD2. V dropped 4 bases and J dropped 7; count of bases not matched to a gene: 19. The CDR3 loop spans 18 amino acids. Per the germline V gene, CDR1 is SNHLY and CDR2 is FYNNEI.

This clonotype was recorded at least ten times. The chain links TRBV7-9 to TRBJ2-7; D possibly corresponds to TRBD1 (5 bases). V was trimmed by 5 bases and J by 7 bases, leaving 15 bases between them. CDR1 and CDR2 (germline): SEHNR, FQNEAQ (reference sequence). The CDR3 spans 13 residues. In DNA, the CDR3 is TGTGCCAGCAGCCCCCAGGGCCAGAGGGAGCAGTACTTC. Its translation is CASSPQGQREQYF.

By sample share, this clonotype is medium-sized. V gene TRBV27 combines with J gene TRBJ2-1; TRBD1 matches 8 bases. The CDR3 covers 15 residues. Germline V gene data show CDR1 as MNHEY and CDR2 as SMNVEV (reference sequence). V lost 5 bases, J lost 6 bases, and 9 bases stayed unmatched. CDR3 coding DNA: TGTGCCAGCAGTATAGACAGGGGTAAGGGCAATGAGCAGTTCTTC. Protein product: CASSIDRGKGNEQFF.